These 3 T cell receptor beta chains were all obtained from the same sample, sequenced in a study of beta chain features in type 1 diabetes. Which antigens these TCRs recognize remains unknown. Broader study findings: The study found moderately but significantly shorter TCRB CDR3s in all four CD4+ subsets of Type 1 diabetes patients.

Investigators reverse transcribed all isolated RNA, so they sequenced expressed TCRB transcripts. The protocol was immunoSEQ multiplex PCR, while the TCRdb copy is restricted to in-frame clones and leaves out a portion. This sample has hundreds of thousands of clones, with roughly 13% found just once. The sample taken for sequencing was naive CD4+ T cells from blood. The receptors were gathered from a man aged 18 to 30 with type 1 diabetes.

The genes are TRBV29-1 and TRBJ2-1; tentatively, D is TRBD2 (5 bases). This CDR3 region has 14 residues. Trimming stripped 7 bases from V and 0 bases from J, with 13 bases between. Germline values: CDR1 SQVTM, CDR2 ANQGSEA. The CDR3 DNA is TGCAGCGCCGTGACTACGAGCTCCTACAATGAGCAGTTCTTC. Translated: CSAVTTSSYNEQFF.

CDR3 sequence (DNA): TGCAGCGTTGAAGGGTTTAGCGGTAGCACAGATACGCAGTATTTT. It encodes CSVEGFSGSTDTQYF. V and J are TRBV29-1 and TRBJ2-3, with D possibly matching TRBD2 (6 bases). This CDR3 spans 15 amino acids. The germline V gene has CDR1 SQVTM and CDR2 ANQGSEA. V shed 1 base and J shed 0 bases, with 11 bases lying between them.

This clone was observed a handful of times. The same CDR3 also results from other DNA sequences found in this sample. The chain carries TRBV9 and TRBJ1-2; no firm D call. V dropped 0 bases and J dropped 6 bases, with 3 bases sitting between them. The length of the CDR3 is 11 residues. Germline-derived CDR1 and CDR2 are SGDLS and YYNGEE. This CDR3 reads CASSVEDGYTF. CDR3 nucleotide sequence: TGTGCCAGCAGCGTAGAGGATGGCTACACCTTC.